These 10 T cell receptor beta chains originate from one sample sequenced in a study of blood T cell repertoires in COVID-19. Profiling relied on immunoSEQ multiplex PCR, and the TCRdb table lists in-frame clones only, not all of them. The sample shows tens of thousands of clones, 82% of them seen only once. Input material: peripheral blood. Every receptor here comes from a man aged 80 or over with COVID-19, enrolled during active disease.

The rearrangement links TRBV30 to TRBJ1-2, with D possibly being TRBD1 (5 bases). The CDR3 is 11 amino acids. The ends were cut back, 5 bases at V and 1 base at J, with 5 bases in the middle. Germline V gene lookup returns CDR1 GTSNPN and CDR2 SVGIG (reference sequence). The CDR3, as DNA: TGTGCCTGGGACAGTAACTATGGCTACACCTTC. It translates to CAWDSNYGYTF.

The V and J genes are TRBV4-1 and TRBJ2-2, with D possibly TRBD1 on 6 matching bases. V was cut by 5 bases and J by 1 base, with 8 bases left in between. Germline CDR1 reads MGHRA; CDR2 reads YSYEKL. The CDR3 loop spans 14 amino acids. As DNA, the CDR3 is TGCGCCAGCAGCAAGGGACAGAACACCGGGGAGCTGTTTTTT. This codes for CASSKGQNTGELFF.

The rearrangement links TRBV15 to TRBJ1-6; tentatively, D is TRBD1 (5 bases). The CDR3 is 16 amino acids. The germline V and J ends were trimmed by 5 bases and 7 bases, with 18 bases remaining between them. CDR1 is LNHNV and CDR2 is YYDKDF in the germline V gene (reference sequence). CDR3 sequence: CATSPGSGGANSPLHF. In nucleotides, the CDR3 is TGTGCCACCAGCCCGGGATCGGGAGGGGCGAATTCACCCCTCCACTTT.

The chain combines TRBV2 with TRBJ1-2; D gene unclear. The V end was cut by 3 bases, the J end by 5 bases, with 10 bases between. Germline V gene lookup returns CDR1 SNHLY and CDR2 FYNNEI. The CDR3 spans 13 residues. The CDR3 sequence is CASSDGVGYGYTF. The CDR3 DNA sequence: TGTGCCAGCAGTGACGGGGTAGGGTATGGCTACACCTTC.

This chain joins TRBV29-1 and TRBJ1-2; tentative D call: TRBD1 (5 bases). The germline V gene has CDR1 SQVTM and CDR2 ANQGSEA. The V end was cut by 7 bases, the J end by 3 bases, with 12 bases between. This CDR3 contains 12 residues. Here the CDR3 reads CSGVSQDYGYTF. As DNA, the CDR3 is TGCAGCGGGGTGTCACAGGACTATGGCTACACCTTC.

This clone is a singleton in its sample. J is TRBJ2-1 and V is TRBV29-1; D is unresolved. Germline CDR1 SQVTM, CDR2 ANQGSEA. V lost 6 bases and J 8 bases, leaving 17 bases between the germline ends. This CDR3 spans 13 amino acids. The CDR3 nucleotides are TGCAGCGTCGTCCCATCATCCACGGATGAGCAGTTCTTC. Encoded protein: CSVVPSSTDEQFF.

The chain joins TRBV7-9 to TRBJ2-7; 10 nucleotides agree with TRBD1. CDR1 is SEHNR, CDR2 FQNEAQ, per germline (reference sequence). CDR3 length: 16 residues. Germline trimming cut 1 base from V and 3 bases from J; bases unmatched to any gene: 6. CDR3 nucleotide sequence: TGTGCCAGCAGCTTAGATTGGGGGGACAGGGGCTACGAGCAGTACTTC. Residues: CASSLDWGDRGYEQYF.

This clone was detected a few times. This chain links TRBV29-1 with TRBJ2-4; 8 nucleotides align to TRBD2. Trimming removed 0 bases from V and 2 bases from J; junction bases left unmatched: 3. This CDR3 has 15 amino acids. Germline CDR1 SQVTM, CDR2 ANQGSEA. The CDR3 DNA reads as TGCAGCGTTGAAGATCGGGGGGGCCCCAAAAACATTCAGTACTTC. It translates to CSVEDRGGPKNIQYF.

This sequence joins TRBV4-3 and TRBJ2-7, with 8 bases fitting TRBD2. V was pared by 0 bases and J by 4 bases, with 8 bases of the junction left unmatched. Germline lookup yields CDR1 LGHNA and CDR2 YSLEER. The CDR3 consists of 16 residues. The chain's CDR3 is CASSQEKLAALYEQYV. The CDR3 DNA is TGCGCCAGCAGCCAAGAGAAACTAGCGGCACTATACGAGCAGTACGTC.

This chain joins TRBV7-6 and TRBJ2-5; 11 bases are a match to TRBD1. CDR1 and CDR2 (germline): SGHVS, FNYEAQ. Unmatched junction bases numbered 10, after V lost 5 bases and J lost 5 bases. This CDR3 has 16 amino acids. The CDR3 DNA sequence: TGTGCCAGCAGCCGCGCGCGGACAGGGGGCCAGGAGACCCAGTACTTC. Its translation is CASSRARTGGQETQYF.